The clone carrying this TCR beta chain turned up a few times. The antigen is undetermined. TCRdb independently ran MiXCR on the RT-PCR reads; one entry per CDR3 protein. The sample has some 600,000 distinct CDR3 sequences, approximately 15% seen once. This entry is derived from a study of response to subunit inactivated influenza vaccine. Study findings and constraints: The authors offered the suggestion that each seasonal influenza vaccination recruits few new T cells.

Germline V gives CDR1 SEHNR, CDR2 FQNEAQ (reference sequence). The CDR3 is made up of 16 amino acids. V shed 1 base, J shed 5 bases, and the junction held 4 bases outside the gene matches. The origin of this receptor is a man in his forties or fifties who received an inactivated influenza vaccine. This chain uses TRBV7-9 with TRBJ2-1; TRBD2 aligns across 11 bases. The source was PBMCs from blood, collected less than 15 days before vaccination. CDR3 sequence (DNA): TGTGCCAGCAGCTTAGGGACTAGCGGGCTTAACAATGAGCAGTTCTTC. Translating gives CASSLGTSGLNNEQFF.